This T cell receptor beta chain was sequenced during a study of blood T cell repertoires in COVID-19. Study-wide context: Spain, Italy and the United States supplied samples that represented acute and convalescent COVID-19. PBMCs, B-cell-depleted T cells, or T cells were the source of the cDNA or gDNA that made up the material.

The CDR3 runs to 15 residues. V gave up 1 base and J gave up 3 bases, with 11 bases separating them. CDR1 is SGHNT, CDR2 YYREEE, per germline (reference sequence). In the authors' workflow: Nucleated cell number was recorded as an estimate derived from reference gene primer amplification. Measured with immunoSEQ multiplex PCR; TCRdb has only the in-frame clones, and not every one. V and J calls and clone size are given by that table; D and trimming were obtained from the DNA. The sample carries tens of thousands of clones, approximately 73% recorded once. Sequenced sample: peripheral blood. The chain couples TRBV5-4 to TRBJ2-1, with D possibly TRBD1 on 6 matching bases. This TCR came from a human donor in a cohort sampled during active or convalescent COVID-19. CDR3 residues: CASSLTGINYNEQFF. CDR3 coding DNA: TGTGCCAGCAGCTTGACAGGGATCAACTACAATGAGCAGTTCTTC.